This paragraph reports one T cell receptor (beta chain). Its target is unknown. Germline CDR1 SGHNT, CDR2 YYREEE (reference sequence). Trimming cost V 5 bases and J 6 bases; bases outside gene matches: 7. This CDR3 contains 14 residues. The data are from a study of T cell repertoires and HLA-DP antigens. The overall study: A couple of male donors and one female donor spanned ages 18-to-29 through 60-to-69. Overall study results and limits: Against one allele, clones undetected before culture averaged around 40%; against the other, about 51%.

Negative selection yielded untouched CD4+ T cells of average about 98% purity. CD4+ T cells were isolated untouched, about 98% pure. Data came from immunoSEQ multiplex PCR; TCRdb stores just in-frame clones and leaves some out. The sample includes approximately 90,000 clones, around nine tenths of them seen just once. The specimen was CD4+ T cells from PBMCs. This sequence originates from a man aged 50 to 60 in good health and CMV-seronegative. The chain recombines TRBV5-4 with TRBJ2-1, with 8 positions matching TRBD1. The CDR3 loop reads CASSSRTGSNEQFF. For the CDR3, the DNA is TGTGCCAGCAGTTCTAGGACAGGGTCCAATGAGCAGTTCTTC.